A selection of T cell receptor beta chains follows, all from one sample in a study of T cell clones after liver transplantation. TCRdb's table, derived via immunoSEQ multiplex PCR, lists solely in-frame clones and lacks some. The data show some 110,000 clones, 75% to 85% seen once. The sample in question was CD4+ T cells from blood, obtained before liver transplant. These receptors originate from a human donor who received a liver transplant. Each CDR3 is given with its conserved first and last residue. The D gene is left open where the match is weak.

TRBV28	TRBJ2-1	TRBD2	CASRLAGGERNEQFF	TGTGCCAGCAGATTAGCGGGAGGGGAGCGCAATGAGCAGTTCTTC
TRBV6-5	TRBJ1-3	-	CASSRVGDSGNTIYF	TGTGCCAGCAGTAGGGTCGGAGACTCTGGAAACACCATATATTTT
TRBV19	TRBJ2-6	-	CASSRILSGANVLTF	TGTGCCAGTTCCCGGATACTGTCTGGGGCCAACGTCCTGACTTTC
TRBV6-5	TRBJ2-7	TRBD2	CASSYAAGGAYEQYF	TGTGCCAGCAGTTATGCGGCGGGAGGAGCCTACGAGCAGTACTTC
TRBV7-9	TRBJ1-4	-	CASSYRNEKLFF	TGTGCCAGCTCTTATCGTAATGAAAAACTGTTTTTT
TRBV23-1	TRBJ2-3	TRBD2	CASSQLAGGLTDTQYF	TGCGCCAGCAGTCAATTAGCGGGAGGCCTCACAGATACGCAGTATTTT
TRBV27	TRBJ1-1	TRBD1	CASSLRQTGEMNTEAFF	TGTGCCAGCAGTTTACGTCAGACAGGGGAGATGAACACTGAAGCTTTCTTT
TRBV6-1	TRBJ2-5	TRBD1	CASSEAGQDRFRETQYF	TGTGCCAGCAGTGAAGCGGGCCAGGACAGGTTTAGGGAGACCCAGTACTTC
TRBV5-4	TRBJ2-1	-	CASSPVPTGSDYNEQFF	TGTGCCAGCAGCCCTGTACCTACCGGGAGTGACTACAATGAGCAGTTCTTC
TRBV30	TRBJ2-7	-	CAWTKGSFGLYEQYF	TGTGCCTGGACCAAAGGGTCTTTCGGGCTCTACGAGCAGTACTTC
TRBV19	TRBJ2-7	-	CATPKGSSSYEQYF	TGTGCCACGCCCAAAGGCTCGTCCTCCTACGAGCAGTACTTC